The rows below give T cell receptor beta chains drawn from one sample of a study of STAT5B mutations in CD4+ large granular lymphocyte leukemia. Clones were read by immunoSEQ multiplex PCR, and TCRdb kept only the in-frame ones, dropping some. The sample has about 31,000 clones; around nine tenths are singletons. Specimen: CD4+ T cells from blood buffy coats. These receptors all stem from a human donor in good health. Both conserved end residues are trimmed from each CDR3. The order of the fields is CDR3 protein, D gene, J gene, V gene. A D gene is named only where the DNA matches it firmly.

CDR3aa: SVEGRDSGIYEQY; d_gene: .; j_gene: TRBJ2-7; v_gene: TRBV29-1
CDR3aa: ATSHRPPISGANVLT; d_gene: .; j_gene: TRBJ2-6; v_gene: TRBV15
CDR3aa: ASSPPQGLGSYNEQF; d_gene: .; j_gene: TRBJ2-1; v_gene: TRBV18
CDR3aa: ATGTGTGGYQPQH; d_gene: TRBD1; j_gene: TRBJ1-5; v_gene: TRBV28
CDR3aa: ASGTRDRGYEQY; d_gene: TRBD1; j_gene: TRBJ2-7; v_gene: TRBV6-1
CDR3aa: ATSRDLGYEQY; d_gene: .; j_gene: TRBJ2-7; v_gene: TRBV15
CDR3aa: ASRSQETQY; d_gene: .; j_gene: TRBJ2-5; v_gene: TRBV25-1
CDR3aa: ATSGRGYT; d_gene: .; j_gene: TRBJ1-2; v_gene: TRBV28
CDR3aa: SAASVTNTGELF; d_gene: .; j_gene: TRBJ2-2; v_gene: TRBV29-1
CDR3aa: ASSQGLETQY; d_gene: .; j_gene: TRBJ2-5; v_gene: TRBV7-9
CDR3aa: ASSLAYPTGAQH; d_gene: .; j_gene: TRBJ1-5; v_gene: TRBV7-2
CDR3aa: ASSWSTGGPGMDTQY; d_gene: TRBD1; j_gene: TRBJ2-3; v_gene: TRBV5-1
CDR3aa: ASSIIQGHSGNTIY; d_gene: TRBD1; j_gene: TRBJ1-3; v_gene: TRBV28
CDR3aa: ASSGISGSTDTQY; d_gene: TRBD2; j_gene: TRBJ2-3; v_gene: TRBV6-1
CDR3aa: ASSSSGLAGVYNEQF; d_gene: TRBD2; j_gene: TRBJ2-1; v_gene: TRBV27
CDR3aa: ASSLELGSQETQY; d_gene: .; j_gene: TRBJ2-5; v_gene: TRBV13
CDR3aa: ASSLGPGLAGGPDYEQY; d_gene: TRBD2; j_gene: .; v_gene: TRBV5-6
CDR3aa: ASSLDSGELF; d_gene: .; j_gene: TRBJ2-2; v_gene: TRBV6-6
CDR3aa: ASSPQGWRNTEAF; d_gene: .; j_gene: TRBJ1-1; v_gene: TRBV5-6
CDR3aa: AIRTGGDTQY; d_gene: TRBD1; j_gene: TRBJ2-3; v_gene: TRBV6-1
CDR3aa: ASSLLGLTDTQY; d_gene: .; j_gene: TRBJ2-3; v_gene: TRBV7-3
CDR3aa: ASRPGQSSYEQY; d_gene: TRBD1; j_gene: TRBJ2-7; v_gene: TRBV27
CDR3aa: ASSLVSSGRDTQY; d_gene: TRBD2; j_gene: TRBJ2-3; v_gene: TRBV5-1
CDR3aa: SAGGNEKLF; d_gene: .; j_gene: TRBJ1-4; v_gene: TRBV20-1
CDR3aa: ASSLGDSRSGNTIY; d_gene: TRBD1; j_gene: TRBJ1-3; v_gene: TRBV7-9
CDR3aa: ASSEFGTGGYEQY; d_gene: TRBD1; j_gene: TRBJ2-7; v_gene: TRBV25-1
CDR3aa: ASTLLASGANVLT; d_gene: .; j_gene: TRBJ2-6; v_gene: TRBV2
CDR3aa: ASLNSRNSPLYEQY; d_gene: .; j_gene: TRBJ2-7; v_gene: TRBV18
CDR3aa: ASSLYGGTEQY; d_gene: .; j_gene: TRBJ2-7; v_gene: TRBV14
CDR3aa: ASSESGENQPQH; d_gene: .; j_gene: TRBJ1-5; v_gene: TRBV6-1
CDR3aa: ASSATRGVYNEQF; d_gene: .; j_gene: TRBJ2-1; v_gene: TRBV7-9
CDR3aa: ASTPPGRSYEQY; d_gene: .; j_gene: TRBJ2-7; v_gene: TRBV23-1
CDR3aa: AISGETGELF; d_gene: .; j_gene: TRBJ2-2; v_gene: TRBV10-3
CDR3aa: ASSLRGLGEKLF; d_gene: TRBD1; j_gene: TRBJ1-4; v_gene: TRBV5-6
CDR3aa: ASSRLGIANYGYT; d_gene: .; j_gene: TRBJ1-2; v_gene: TRBV4-1